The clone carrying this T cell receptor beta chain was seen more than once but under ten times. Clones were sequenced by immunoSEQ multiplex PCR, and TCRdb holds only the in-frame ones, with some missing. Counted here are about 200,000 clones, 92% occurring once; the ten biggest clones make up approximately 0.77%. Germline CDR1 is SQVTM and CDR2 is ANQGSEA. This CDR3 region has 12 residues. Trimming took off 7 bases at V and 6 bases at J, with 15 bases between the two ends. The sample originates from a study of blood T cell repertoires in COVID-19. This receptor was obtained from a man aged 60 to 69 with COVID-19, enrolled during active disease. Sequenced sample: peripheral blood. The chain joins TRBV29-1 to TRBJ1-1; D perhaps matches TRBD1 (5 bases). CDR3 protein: CSAKREGAEAFF. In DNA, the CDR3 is TGCAGCGCCAAAAGAGAAGGGGCTGAAGCTTTCTTT.